Listed below are T cell receptor beta chains from one sample, sequenced in a study of CD8+ T cells in alopecia areata. Some clones are missing from TCRdb's copy, which holds only in-frame ones; the method was immunoSEQ multiplex PCR. This table has about 190,000 clones, approximately 60% appearing once. This specimen consisted of CD4+ T cells sorted from blood, obtained at week 4, from a patient treated with tofacitinib. The receptors originated from a human donor with alopecia areata. Both conserved end residues are part of each CDR3. D genes are given only for firm matches. Clone size is not always given. Where it is, it says once, few, many or a class for expanded clones.

>TRBD2|TRBJ2-2|-|TRBV9
TGTGCCAGCAGCCTACTAGCGGGGTACACCGGGGAGCTGTTTTTT
CASSLLAGYTGELFF
>-|TRBJ2-2|-|TRBV15
TGTGCCACCAGCAGATACGACACCGGGGAGCTGTTTTTT
CATSRYDTGELFF
>-|TRBJ2-3|once|TRBV7-8
TGTGCCAGCAGCTTAGACAGGGCCGTCTCGTTTTGGTATTTT
CASSLDRAVSFWYF
>TRBD2|TRBJ2-3|-|TRBV5-1
TGCGCCAGCAGAGGTCTAGCGGGCACAGATACGCAGTATTTT
CASRGLAGTDTQYF
>-|TRBJ2-6|-|TRBV4-1
TGCGCCAGCGCCCTGGAGGACTCTGGGGCCAACGTCCTGACTTTC
CASALEDSGANVLTF
>-|TRBJ1-2|-|TRBV29-1
TGCAGCGTTGGGGCAGACGAGATTCGTGGCTACACCTTC
CSVGADEIRGYTF
>-|TRBJ2-3|few|TRBV4-2
TGTGCCAGCAGCCCGGATGACTCAGATACGCAGTATTTT
CASSPDDSDTQYF
>-|TRBJ2-1|-|TRBV7-2
TGTGCCAGCAGCACCCGAGGGGAGCAGTTCTTC
CASSTRGEQFF
>-|TRBJ1-1|-|TRBV29-1
TGCAGCGTGGGCAAGAACACTGAAGCTTTCTTT
CSVGKNTEAFF
>-|TRBJ2-7|-|TRBV7-9
TGTGCCAGCAGCTTAGCGGCGGTCTCCTACGAGCAGTACTTC
CASSLAAVSYEQYF
>-|TRBJ1-1|-|TRBV30
TGTGCCTGGAGGGTTGGCTCGCTGAACACTGAAGCTTTCTTT
CAWRVGSLNTEAFF
>-|TRBJ1-2|-|TRBV4-1
TGCGCCAGCAGCCAAGGGGGGTTAAGAGGCTACACCTTC
CASSQGGLRGYTF
>TRBD1|TRBJ2-5|-|TRBV2
TGTGCCAGCAGTGAGACAGGGGGGAAAGAGACCCAGTACTTC
CASSETGGKETQYF
>-|TRBJ2-5|-|TRBV30
TGTGCCTGGAGCGTACCCCAGGAGGACCAAGAGACCCAGTACTTC
CAWSVPQEDQETQYF
>-|TRBJ2-5|-|TRBV29-1
TGCAGCGTTACTAGCTTTAGGGGGACCCAGTACTTC
CSVTSFRGTQYF
>-|TRBJ2-2|-|TRBV9
TGTGCCAGCAGCGTGGAGGGGGTAAACACCGGGGAGCTGTTTTTT
CASSVEGVNTGELFF
>-|TRBJ2-1|-|TRBV4-1
TGCGCCAGCAGCCGTTACAATGAGCAGTTCTTC
CASSRYNEQFF
>TRBD2|TRBJ2-7|-|TRBV2
TGTGCCAGCAGTGACGGATCCAGCGGGAAGGGCGAGCAGTACTTC
CASSDGSSGKGEQYF
>-|TRBJ1-2|-|TRBV30
TGTGCCTGGAGTGTGCGAGGTGATGGCTACACCTTC
CAWSVRGDGYTF
>TRBD2|TRBJ2-5|-|TRBV4-1
TGCGCCAGCAGCCAAGGACTAGCGTTAGAGACCCAGTACTTC
CASSQGLALETQYF
>-|TRBJ2-2|-|TRBV19
TGTGCCAGTAAAACGGACGGGATCACCGGGGAGCTGTTTTTT
CASKTDGITGELFF
>-|TRBJ1-1|-|TRBV28
TGTGCCAGCAGATCGAACACGGGTATGACGAACGCTGAAGCTTTCTTT
CASRSNTGMTNAEAFF
>-|TRBJ1-1|few|TRBV10-3
TGTGCCATCAGTCGACACTTGAACACTGAAGCTTTCTTT
CAISRHLNTEAFF
>-|TRBJ2-1|-|TRBV18
TGTGCCAGCTCTCAAGCTGGAGGCCCCTCCTACAATGAGCAGTTCTTC
CASSQAGGPSYNEQFF
>-|TRBJ2-7|-|TRBV9
TGTGCCAGCAGCGTAGATTGGGGTTCCGAGCAGTACTTC
CASSVDWGSEQYF
>-|TRBJ1-1|few|TRBV10-3
TGTGCCATCAGTGAAGTCCGGGCCACTGAAGCTTTCTTT
CAISEVRATEAFF
>-|TRBJ1-5|-|TRBV13
TGTGCCAGCAGCTTAGGAGGGGAGAGCAATCAGCCCCAGCATTTT
CASSLGGESNQPQHF
>TRBD2|TRBJ2-7|-|TRBV7-9
TGTGCCAGCAGCCCGGGACTAGCTGGCGAGCAGTACTTC
CASSPGLAGEQYF
>-|TRBJ1-2|once|TRBV5-1
TGCGCCAGCAGCTTGGGTCTTCTCTATGGCTACACCTTC
CASSLGLLYGYTF
>-|TRBJ1-2|few|TRBV29-1
TGCAGCGTTGCCGCAGGGGCCGACGGCTACACCTTC
CSVAAGADGYTF
>-|TRBJ2-7|-|TRBV2
TGTGCCAGCAGTGAAGCGCTTCGAAAGCAGTACTTC
CASSEALRKQYF
>TRBD2|TRBJ2-3|-|TRBV7-2
TGTGCCAGCAGCTCGCCTAGCGGGAGCGGGGGGCTTAGCACAGATACGCAGTATTTT
CASSSPSGSGGLSTDTQYF
>TRBD2|TRBJ2-1|-|TRBV2
TGTGCCAGCAGTTCAGGACTAGCGCCCAATGAGCAGTTCTTC
CASSSGLAPNEQFF
>-|TRBJ1-1|-|TRBV29-1
TGCAGCGTTACTAAGTACCGGGACACTGAAGCTTTCTTT
CSVTKYRDTEAFF
>-|TRBJ2-5|few|TRBV29-1
TGCAGCGTTGAGCGGGAGACCCAGTACTTC
CSVERETQYF
>-|TRBJ2-7|-|TRBV11-2
TGTGCCAGCAGCCACGGCTCGGGTAGCTCCTACGAGCAGTACTTC
CASSHGSGSSYEQYF
>-|TRBJ1-2|few|TRBV7-9
TGTGCCAGCAGCTTAGCGCCTGGGTTCTATGGCTACACCTTC
CASSLAPGFYGYTF
>TRBD1|TRBJ2-3|-|TRBV2
TGTGCCAGCAGTGGGTTCCAGGGGGCAGGCACAGATACGCAGTATTTT
CASSGFQGAGTDTQYF
>TRBD1|TRBJ1-1|-|TRBV30
TGTGCCTGGAACTTACAGGGGCACACTGAAGCTTTCTTT
CAWNLQGHTEAFF
>-|TRBJ2-2|-|TRBV29-1
TGCAGCTCCGCGATGAACACCGGGGAGCTGTTTTTT
CSSAMNTGELFF
>-|TRBJ1-2|-|TRBV27
TGTGCCAGCAGTCCCGCTCGGTCAGGGCAAGGCTACACCTTC
CASSPARSGQGYTF
>TRBD2|TRBJ2-2|few|TRBV4-2
TGTGCCAGCAGCCAAGACTCCCGGGCGGGAGTCAATACCGGGGAGCTGTTTTTT
CASSQDSRAGVNTGELFF
>-|TRBJ2-7|-|TRBV30
TGTGCCTGGAGTAGGGGGTTGGGCGAGCAGTACTTC
CAWSRGLGEQYF
>TRBD1|TRBJ2-7|-|TRBV28
TGTGCCAGCAGTTTCTCGGGACAGGGCCGGCACGAGCAGTACTTC
CASSFSGQGRHEQYF
>TRBD1|TRBJ1-4|-|TRBV18
TGTGCCAGCTCACCTCCGGGACAGGGGAGAGAAAAACTGTTTTTT
CASSPPGQGREKLFF
>TRBD1|TRBJ1-1|few|TRBV27
TGTGCCAGCAGTTTACAAGGACAGGGGTATACTGAAGCTTTCTTT
CASSLQGQGYTEAFF